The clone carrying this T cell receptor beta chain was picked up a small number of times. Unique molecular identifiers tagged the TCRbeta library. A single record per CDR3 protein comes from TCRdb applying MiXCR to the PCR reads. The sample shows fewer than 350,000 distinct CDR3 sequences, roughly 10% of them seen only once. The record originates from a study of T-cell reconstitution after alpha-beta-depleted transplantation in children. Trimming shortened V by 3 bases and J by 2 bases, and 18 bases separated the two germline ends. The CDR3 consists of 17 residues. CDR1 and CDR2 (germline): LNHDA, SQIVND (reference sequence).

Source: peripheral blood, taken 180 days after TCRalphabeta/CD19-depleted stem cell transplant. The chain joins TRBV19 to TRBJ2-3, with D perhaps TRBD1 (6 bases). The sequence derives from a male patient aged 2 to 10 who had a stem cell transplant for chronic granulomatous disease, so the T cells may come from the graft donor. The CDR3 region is CASSIRGPSLFTDTQYF. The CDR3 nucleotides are TGTGCCAGTAGTATCAGGGGACCATCCTTATTCACAGATACGCAGTATTTT.